The clone carrying this T cell receptor beta chain was observed a handful of times. The antigen is undetermined. Germline V CDR1 and CDR2: SGHNT, YYREEE (reference sequence). V was pared by 2 bases and J by 5 bases, with 10 bases between. The CDR3 consists of 13 residues. These data originate in a study of lymphopenia after photon versus proton radiotherapy. Findings and limits, study-wide: Larger post-nadir TCR diversity loss correlated inversely with survival in deceased patients. Relative stability marked proton patients; photon patients lost diversity and naive cells. Only patients who died were analyzed for survival; proton advantage is unproven.

Clones were read by immunoSEQ multiplex PCR, and TCRdb kept only the in-frame ones, dropping some. The table records some 27,000 clones, about 87% of them present only once. This TCR came from a man aged 50-60 years with gastric cancer. The starting material was peripheral blood, obtained from a patient treated with photon-based radiotherapy. V and J are TRBV5-4 and TRBJ2-5; D gene ambiguous. The CDR3 is CASSFVFGETQYF. The CDR3 region has the DNA TGTGCCAGCAGCTTCGTCTTCGGGGAGACCCAGTACTTC. The full variable domain, its missing parts supplied by reference TRBV5-4 and TRBJ2-5, is ETGVTQSPTHLIKTRGQQVTLRCSSQSGHNTVSWYQQALGQGPQFIFQYYREEENGRGNFPPRFSGLQFPNYSSELNVNALELDDSALYLCASSFVFGETQYFGPGTRLLVL.